Presented here are 30 T cell receptor beta chains from one specimen sequenced in a study of beta chain features in type 1 diabetes. Findings and caveats of the study: Shortening of TCRB CDR3s, moderate but significant, appeared in all four CD4+ subsets of Type 1 diabetes patients.

Expressed TCRB transcripts were sequenced, since all the RNA that had been isolated was reverse transcribed. Only in-frame clones appear in the TCRdb table, and some are missing; sequencing was by immunoSEQ multiplex PCR. The top ten clones hold less than 0.02% of a sample with 280,000 or so clones, 15% of them seen once. What these receptors recognize is not known. The sequenced sample consisted of naive CD4+ T cells from blood. These TCRs come from a man younger than 35 with type 1 diabetes.

This clone occurred a few times. The chain has TRBV2 and TRBJ1-1; 7 nucleotides agree with TRBD1. The CDR3 runs 14 residues. Per the germline V gene, CDR1 is SNHLY and CDR2 is FYNNEI. V was clipped by 8 bases and J by 1 base; unmatched bases: 7. The CDR3 region has the DNA TGTGCCAGCTGGGAGACAGGGTGGAACACTGAAGCTTTCTTT. Translating it yields CASWETGWNTEAFF.

The gene calls are TRBV5-1 and TRBJ2-1, with D perhaps matching TRBD2 (5 bases). The CDR3 runs 14 residues. In germline, CDR1 is SGHRS, CDR2 YFSETQ. V lost 3 bases, J lost 9 bases, and 16 bases lay in between. Here the CDR3 DNA reads TGCGCCAGCAGCTGGTCCCTGATGGCGGGTGAGCAGTTCTTC. It specifies CASSWSLMAGEQFF.

The CDR3 nucleotides are TGTGCCAGCAGCCGACAGCCCGCGAACACCGGGGAGCTGTTTTTT. Amino acid sequence: CASSRQPANTGELFF. The genes are TRBV5-4 and TRBJ2-2; possibly TRBD1 for D (5 bases). Germline V lookup: CDR1 SGHNT, CDR2 YYREEE (reference sequence). The V and J ends lost 4 bases and 0 bases respectively, with 10 bases between them. The CDR3 has 15 amino acids.

This clone was seen only a few times. The chain carries TRBV7-9 and TRBJ2-7; 8 nucleotides line up with TRBD1. V dropped 3 bases and J dropped 6; count of bases not matched to a gene: 10. Germline V gene data show CDR1 as SEHNR and CDR2 as FQNEAQ (reference sequence). The CDR3 is made up of 15 amino acids. CDR3 sequence: CASSLAGTGRGEQYF. The DNA of the CDR3 is TGTGCCAGCAGCTTGGCCGGGACAGGCAGAGGCGAGCAGTACTTC.

As to this clone: This sample includes further DNA sequences coding for the same CDR3. The chain links TRBV28 to TRBJ2-7; D gene uncertain. Germline CDR1 MDHEN, CDR2 SYDVKM. The CDR3 is 11 residues long. The germline V and J ends were trimmed by 6 bases and 3 bases, with 6 bases remaining between them. CDR3 region: CASSLRYEQYF. As DNA, the CDR3 is TGTGCCAGCAGCCTTCGCTACGAGCAGTACTTC.

This clone was seen a handful of times. The chain links TRBV4-1 to TRBJ2-7; 8 bases line up with TRBD1. Germline CDR1 reads MGHRA; CDR2 reads YSYEKL. With V trimmed by 5 bases and J by 7 bases, 10 bases remained unmatched. The CDR3 spans 14 residues. CDR3 DNA sequence: TGCGCCAGCAGCGACTTGACAGGGGCCGGGGAGCAGTACTTC. Its translation: CASSDLTGAGEQYF.

This chain joins TRBV6-5 and TRBJ2-5, with 10 bases identical to TRBD1. Losses at the gene ends were 6 bases for V and 5 bases for J; bases not matched to a gene: 9. The CDR3 extends over 15 amino acids. CDR1 MNHEY and CDR2 SVGAGI come from the germline V gene. CDR3 DNA sequence: TGTGCCAGCAGATCGACAGGGGGCGGGTTCGAGACCCAGTACTTC. Protein: CASRSTGGGFETQYF.

The chain is built from TRBV27 and TRBJ1-5; TRBD1 aligns across 7 bases. This CDR3 spans 15 amino acids. J lost 6 bases, V lost 6 bases, and 11 bases had no gene match. Per germline, CDR1 MNHEY and CDR2 SMNVEV (reference sequence). The CDR3 loop reads CASSLGQGVGQPQHF. DNA of the CDR3: TGTGCCAGCAGCCTCGGTCAGGGGGTGGGTCAGCCCCAGCATTTT.

This clone has just a few counts. The chain uses TRBV6-6 and TRBJ2-7; D gene uncertain. The germline V gene has CDR1 MNHNY and CDR2 SVGAGI (reference sequence). This CDR3 contains 11 residues. The V and J ends lost 7 bases and 3 bases respectively, with 7 bases between them. CDR3 loop: CASNSRYEQYF. CDR3 nucleotide sequence: TGTGCCAGCAATTCCCGCTACGAGCAGTACTTC.

V is TRBV7-8 and J is TRBJ2-2; 9 bases fit TRBD2. Per germline, CDR1 SGHVS and CDR2 FQNEAQ. After removal of 8 bases from V and 4 bases from J, the junction contained 8 bases not matched to a gene. The CDR3 is 15 amino acids. The CDR3 loop is CASPRSSGGTGELFF. CDR3 coding DNA: TGTGCCAGCCCCCGGAGTAGCGGGGGCACCGGGGAGCTGTTTTTT. Full variable domain (outside the CDR3, taken from reference TRBV7-8 and TRBJ2-2): GAGVSQSPRYKVAKRGQDVALRCDPISGHVSLFWYQQALGQGPEFLTYFQNEAQLDKSGLPSDRFFAERPEGSVSTLKIQRTQQEDSAVYLCASPRSSGGTGELFFGEGSRLTVL.

This clone was counted only a few times. The chain combines TRBV29-1 with TRBJ2-7, with 7 bases that match TRBD2. Germline CDR1 and CDR2: SQVTM and ANQGSEA. This CDR3 is 13 amino acids long. V lost 5 bases to trimming and J lost 2 bases; unmatched junction nucleotides: 6. The CDR3 reads CSVQLALTYEQYF. In DNA, the CDR3 is TGCAGCGTTCAACTAGCGCTGACCTACGAGCAGTACTTC.

The V and J genes are TRBV4-3 and TRBJ2-7, with D perhaps TRBD1 (6 bases). Trimming took off 0 bases at V and 0 bases at J, with 9 bases between the two ends. The CDR3 sequence is 15 residues long. The germline CDR1 and CDR2 sequences are LGHNA and YSLEER. The CDR3 is CASSQDWGHSYEQYF. The CDR3 bases are TGCGCCAGCAGCCAAGATTGGGGACACTCCTACGAGCAGTACTTC.

The rearrangement links TRBV29-1 to TRBJ2-4; a weak D match, TRBD2 (5 bases). The CDR3 totals 16 residues. Germline CDR1 and CDR2: SQVTM and ANQGSEA. The ends were cut back, 2 bases at V and 9 bases at J, with 23 bases in the middle. The DNA of the CDR3 is TGCAGCGTTGAAAATCGGGATGCTTTCCTCCTTACCATTCAGTACTTC. Protein: CSVENRDAFLLTIQYF.

The genes are TRBV7-6 and TRBJ2-2; TRBD2 matches 11 bases. CDR1 SGHVS and CDR2 FNYEAQ come from the germline V gene. V was clipped by 5 bases and J by 7 bases; unmatched bases: 6. The CDR3 loop spans 15 amino acids. DNA of the CDR3: TGTGCCAGCAGCCGGACGACTAGCGGGAACGGGGAGCTGTTTTTT. Encoded protein: CASSRTTSGNGELFF. The whole variable domain, remainder taken from reference TRBV7-6 and TRBJ2-2, is GAGVSQSPRYKVTKRGQDVALRCDPISGHVSLYWYRQALGQGPEFLTYFNYEAQQDKSGLPNDRFSAERPEGSISTLTIQRTEQRDSAMYRCASSRTTSGNGELFFGEGSRLTVL.

The genes are TRBV6-6 and TRBJ2-2, with 8 nucleotides matching TRBD2. The germline V gene has CDR1 MNHNY and CDR2 SVGAGI (reference sequence). The J segment lost 6 bases and the V segment lost 2 bases, leaving 8 bases of the junction unmatched. This CDR3 has 16 amino acids. CDR3: CASSYIAGGLPGELFF. The CDR3 DNA sequence: TGTGCCAGCAGTTACATTGCGGGGGGCCTTCCCGGGGAGCTGTTTTTT.

The chain links TRBV6-5 to TRBJ2-5; D not resolved. Trimming stripped 2 bases from V and 7 bases from J, with 11 bases between. Germline V lookup: CDR1 MNHEY, CDR2 SVGAGI. There are 13 residues in the CDR3. The CDR3 protein is CASSYPTLWTQYF. The CDR3 coding sequence is TGTGCCAGCAGTTACCCTACGTTGTGGACCCAGTACTTC.

The sample holds a few counts of this clone. This rearrangement joins TRBV29-1 to TRBJ2-3; a weak D match, TRBD2 (6 bases). The CDR3 has 10 residues. Germline V gene lookup returns CDR1 SQVTM and CDR2 ANQGSEA. V was pared by 6 bases and J by 9 bases, with 10 bases between. The CDR3 spells CSVRDSTQYF. The CDR3, as DNA: TGCAGCGTCCGGGACTCCACGCAGTATTTT.

The rearrangement uses TRBV4-2 and TRBJ2-5; the match to TRBD1 covers 12 bases. J lost 5 bases, V lost 4 bases, and 8 bases had no gene match. Germline CDR1 and CDR2: LGHNA and YNFKEQ. There are 16 residues in the CDR3. CDR3 in DNA: TGTGCCAGCAGCCCCGCCGGGACAGGGGGCCGGGAGACCCAGTACTTC. Its translation: CASSPAGTGGRETQYF.

The genes are TRBV30 and TRBJ2-3; weak D call: TRBD2 (5 bases). This CDR3 is built from 13 residues. V was shortened by 0 bases and J by 5 bases, with 9 bases between the two germline ends. Germline lookup yields CDR1 GTSNPN and CDR2 SVGIG (reference sequence). CDR3: CAWSVRREDTQYF. CDR3 DNA: TGTGCCTGGAGTGTACGACGGGAAGATACGCAGTATTTT.

V gene TRBV7-2 combines with J gene TRBJ2-5; tentatively, D is TRBD2 (5 bases). CDR1 and CDR2 (germline): SGHTA, FQGNSA. Trimming left V 0 bases short and J 5 bases short, with 10 bases between. The CDR3 spans 14 residues. CDR3 sequence reads: CASSLARGWETQYF. CDR3 sequence (DNA): TGTGCCAGCAGCTTAGCGCGAGGGTGGGAGACCCAGTACTTC.

The chain links TRBV5-1 to TRBJ2-5; TRBD2 agrees at 9 bases. Trimming took 4 bases from V and 0 from J; bases not matched to a gene: 7. From germline, CDR1 is SGHRS and CDR2 YFSETQ. The CDR3 is made up of 16 amino acids. The CDR3 nucleotides are TGCGCCAGCAGCCAGGAGCGGGAGGTTTACCAAGAGACCCAGTACTTC. Translation: CASSQEREVYQETQYF. The variable domain in full, with the rest retrieved from reference TRBV5-1 and TRBJ2-5, is KAGVTQTPRYLIKTRGQQVTLSCSPISGHRSVSWYQQTPGQGLQFLFEYFSETQRNKGNFPGRFSGRQFSNSRSEMNVSTLELGDSALYLCASSQEREVYQETQYFGPGTRLLVL.

The chain is built from TRBV19 and TRBJ2-1; 7 bases line up with TRBD1. The V gene end was trimmed by 7 bases and the J gene end by 4 bases; junction bases not matched to a gene: 10. The germline CDR1 and CDR2 sequences are LNHDA and SQIVND (reference sequence). The CDR3 has 15 amino acids. CDR3 sequence: CASKVGRGIYNEQFF. The CDR3 nucleotides read TGTGCCAGTAAAGTCGGCAGGGGGATTTACAATGAGCAGTTCTTC.

The rearrangement joins TRBV7-2 to TRBJ2-1, with TRBD2 matching 10 bases. With V trimmed by 2 bases and J by 6 bases, 7 bases remained unmatched. The CDR3 is 16 residues long. Germline CDR1 and CDR2: SGHTA and FQGNSA. CDR3 sequence reads: CASSLQRGGPGNEQFF. The CDR3 nucleotides are TGTGCCAGCAGCTTACAGCGGGGGGGCCCGGGCAATGAGCAGTTCTTC.

This clone was observed a handful of times. The V call is TRBV4-2, the J call TRBJ2-5; 13 nucleotides agree with TRBD2. Unmatched junction bases numbered 5, after V lost 5 bases and J lost 5 bases. In germline, CDR1 is LGHNA, CDR2 YNFKEQ. The CDR3 consists of 15 residues. CDR3 loop: CASSTSGRAGETQYF. The CDR3 coding sequence is TGTGCCAGCAGCACTAGCGGGAGGGCCGGTGAGACCCAGTACTTC.

This clone was picked up a small number of times. This chain links TRBV28 with TRBJ2-1; a weak D match, TRBD1 (5 bases). CDR3 length equals 13 residues. With 7 bases removed from V and 15 bases from J, the gap between germline ends came to 22 bases. CDR1 and CDR2 (germline): MDHEN, SYDVKM. CDR3 protein: CASTLPLRGSLFF. CDR3 nucleotides: TGTGCCAGCACCCTCCCGCTAAGGGGATCGTTGTTCTTC.

A few counts support this clone. This sequence joins TRBV6-6 and TRBJ2-3, with 9 bases identical to TRBD2. The CDR3 consists of 14 residues. V shed 7 bases and J 4 bases; nucleotides not matched to a gene: 6. Germline lookup yields CDR1 MNHNY and CDR2 SVGAGI (reference sequence). In DNA form, the CDR3 reads TGTGCCAGCACTTTAGAGCGGGAGGCAGATACGCAGTATTTT. It codes for CASTLEREADTQYF.

In this sample, this clone turned up a few times. The chain has TRBV5-4 and TRBJ2-1; TRBD2 agrees at 10 bases. This CDR3 has 15 residues. Germline V gene data show CDR1 as SGHNT and CDR2 as YYREEE (reference sequence). Trimming at V came to 4 bases and at J to 7 bases, leaving 8 bases not matched to a gene. DNA for the CDR3: TGTGCCAGCAGCCAAATAGCGGGGGGCCAGAATGAGCAGTTCTTC. Protein sequence: CASSQIAGGQNEQFF.

The CDR3 coding sequence is TGTGCCAGCTCACCGGACTGGCGTAAGTACGAGCAGTACTTC. Protein product: CASSPDWRKYEQYF. V is TRBV18 and J is TRBJ2-5, with D tentatively TRBD2 (5 bases). The J call may be faulty, since TRBJ2-7 better matches the DNA end. This CDR3 contains 14 residues. CDR1 and CDR2 (germline): KGHSH, LQKENI.

In this sample, this clone turned up a few times. The V call is TRBV7-9, the J call TRBJ1-6, with 8 positions matching TRBD1. Trimming at V came to 5 bases and at J to 6 bases, leaving 6 bases not matched to a gene. The CDR3 runs to 15 residues. Germline values: CDR1 SEHNR, CDR2 FQNEAQ (reference sequence). In DNA, the CDR3 is TGTGCCAGCAGCGGACAGGGCGGGGGTAATTCACCCCTCCACTTT. Translating gives CASSGQGGGNSPLHF.

This clone has a handful of counts. The rearrangement uses TRBV28 and TRBJ2-7; D perhaps matches TRBD2 (6 bases). In germline, CDR1 is MDHEN, CDR2 SYDVKM. CDR3 size: 15 residues. V was clipped by 4 bases and J by 0 bases, with 13 bases between them. The CDR3 loop is CASSYAAGTSYEQYF. The CDR3 DNA reads as TGTGCCAGCAGTTACGCTGCGGGGACCTCCTACGAGCAGTACTTC.